A selection of T cell receptor beta chains follows, all from one sample in a study of T cell repertoires in cytomegalovirus infection. What these receptors recognize is not known. TCRdb itself ran the reads through MiXCR, one entry per CDR3 protein. The sample lists about 830,000 distinct CDR3 sequences; about 31% were seen once. This specimen consisted of cultured CD8+ T cells from PBMCs, obtained from culture after CMV antigen stimulation. The source of these receptors is a human donor in good health (CMV status not recorded). Some clones in this sample may be carry-over from other donors' samples. Both conserved end residues are part of each CDR3. Rows may omit the clone size; those that give it use once, few, many or a size class.

abundance	j_gene	v_gene	CDR3aa
-	TRBJ2-5	TRBV4-1	CASSQPQQETQYF
many	TRBJ2-6	TRBV6-1	CASSHIRSWQGKSSGANVLTF
-	TRBJ1-5	TRBV12-3/TRBV12-4	CASSLGPNQPRHF
few	TRBJ1-5	TRBV27	CASRRTGTLKEGNQPQHF
few	TRBJ2-4	TRBV28	CASSLWERKNIQYF
-	TRBJ1-2	TRBV27	CASSQQGSYGYTF
few	TRBJ2-5	TRBV7-6	CASRLRGVETQYF
few	TRBJ2-2	TRBV14	CASSQETGSNTGELFF
-	TRBJ2-1	TRBV20-1	CSARDGADGEQFF
-	TRBJ2-2	TRBV24-1	CATSDLAEDTGKLFF
-	TRBJ2-3	TRBV7-9	CASSSDLRLVRTQYF
few	TRBJ2-7	TRBV7-6	CASSLEAQATYEQYF
few	TRBJ1-5	TRBV12-3/TRBV12-4	CASSFSDTGQLNQPQHF
many	TRBJ2-3	TRBV7-6	CASSLTVRELDTQYF